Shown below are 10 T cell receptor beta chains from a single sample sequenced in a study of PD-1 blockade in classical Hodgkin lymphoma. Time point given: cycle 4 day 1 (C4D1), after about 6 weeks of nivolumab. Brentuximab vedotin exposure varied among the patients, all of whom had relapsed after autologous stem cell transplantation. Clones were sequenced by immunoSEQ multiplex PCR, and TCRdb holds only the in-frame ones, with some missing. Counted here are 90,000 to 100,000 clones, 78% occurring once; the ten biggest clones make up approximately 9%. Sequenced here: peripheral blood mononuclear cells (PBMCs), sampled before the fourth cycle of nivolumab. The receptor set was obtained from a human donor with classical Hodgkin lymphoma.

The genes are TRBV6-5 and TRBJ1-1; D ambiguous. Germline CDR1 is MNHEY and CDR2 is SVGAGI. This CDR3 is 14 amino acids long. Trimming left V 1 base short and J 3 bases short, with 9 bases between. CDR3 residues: CASSYYEADTEAFF. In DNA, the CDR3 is TGTGCCAGCAGTTACTATGAGGCGGACACTGAAGCTTTCTTT.

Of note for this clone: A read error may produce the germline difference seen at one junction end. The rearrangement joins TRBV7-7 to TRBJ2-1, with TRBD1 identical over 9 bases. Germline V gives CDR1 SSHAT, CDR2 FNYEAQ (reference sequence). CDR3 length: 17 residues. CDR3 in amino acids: CASSTPRTGESYNEQFF. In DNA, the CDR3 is TGTGCTAGCAGCACCCCCCGGACAGGGGAATCCTACAATGAGCAGTTCTTC.

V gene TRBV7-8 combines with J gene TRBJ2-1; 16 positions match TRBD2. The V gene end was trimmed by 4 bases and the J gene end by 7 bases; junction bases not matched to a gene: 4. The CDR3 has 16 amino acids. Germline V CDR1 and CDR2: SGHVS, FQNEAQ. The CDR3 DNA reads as TGTGCCAGCAGCTCTCAGGGACTAGCGGGGGGGAATGAGCAGTTCTTC. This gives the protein CASSSQGLAGGNEQFF. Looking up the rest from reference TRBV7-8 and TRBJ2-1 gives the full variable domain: GAGVSQSPRYKVAKRGQDVALRCDPISGHVSLFWYQQALGQGPEFLTYFQNEAQLDKSGLPSDRFFAERPEGSVSTLKIQRTQQEDSAVYLCASSSQGLAGGNEQFFGPGTRLTVL.

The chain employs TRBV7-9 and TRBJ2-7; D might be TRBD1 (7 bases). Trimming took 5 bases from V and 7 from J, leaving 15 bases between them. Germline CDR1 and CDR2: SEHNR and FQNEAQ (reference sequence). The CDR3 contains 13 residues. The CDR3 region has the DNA TGTGCCAGCAGCACCAAGGGGGCGGGGGAGCAGTACTTC. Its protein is CASSTKGAGEQYF.

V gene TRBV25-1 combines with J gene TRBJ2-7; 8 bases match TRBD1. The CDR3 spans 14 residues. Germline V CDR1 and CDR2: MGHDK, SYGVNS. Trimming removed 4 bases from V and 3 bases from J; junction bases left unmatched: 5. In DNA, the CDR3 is TGTGCCAGCAGTGCGACAGGGGTAAGCTACGAGCAGTACTTC. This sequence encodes CASSATGVSYEQYF.

The CDR3 nucleotides read TGTGCCAGCAGCTTAGGTGGGGGCAGGGGCCCCTACGAGCAGTACTTC. It is translated as CASSLGGGRGPYEQYF. The rearrangement joins TRBV7-6 to TRBJ2-7; perhaps TRBD1 as D (6 bases). V was cut by 1 base and J by 2 bases, with 15 bases left in between. This CDR3 is built from 16 residues. Germline values: CDR1 SGHVS, CDR2 FNYEAQ.

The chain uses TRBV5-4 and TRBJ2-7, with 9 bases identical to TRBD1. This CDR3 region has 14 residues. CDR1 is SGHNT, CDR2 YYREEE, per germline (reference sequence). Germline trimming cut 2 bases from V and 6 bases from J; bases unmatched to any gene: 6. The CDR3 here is CASSLRTGALEQYF. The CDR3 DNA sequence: TGTGCCAGCAGCTTACGGACAGGGGCTCTCGAGCAGTACTTC.

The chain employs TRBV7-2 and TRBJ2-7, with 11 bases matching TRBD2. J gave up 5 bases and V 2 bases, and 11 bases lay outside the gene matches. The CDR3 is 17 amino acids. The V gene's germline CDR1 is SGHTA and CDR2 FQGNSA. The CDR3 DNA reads TGTGCCAGCAGCTTAATGGGGCTAGCGGGAGGTTGGAACGAGCAGTACTTC. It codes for CASSLMGLAGGWNEQYF.

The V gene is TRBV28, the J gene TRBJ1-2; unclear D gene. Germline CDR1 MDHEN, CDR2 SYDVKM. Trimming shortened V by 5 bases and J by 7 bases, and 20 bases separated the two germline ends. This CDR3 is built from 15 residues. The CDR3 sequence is CASSKTHGVMAGYTF. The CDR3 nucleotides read TGTGCCAGCAGTAAAACCCACGGTGTAATGGCTGGCTACACCTTC.

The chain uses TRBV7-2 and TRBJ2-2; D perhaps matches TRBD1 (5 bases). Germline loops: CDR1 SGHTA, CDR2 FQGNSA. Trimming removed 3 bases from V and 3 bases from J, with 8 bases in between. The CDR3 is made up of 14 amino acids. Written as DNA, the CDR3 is TGTGCCAGCAGCTTCAGACAGCACACCGGGGAGCTGTTTTTT. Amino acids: CASSFRQHTGELFF.